These 21 T cell receptor beta chains were all obtained from the same sample, sequenced in a study of blood T cell repertoires in COVID-19. The table came from immunoSEQ multiplex PCR; TCRdb's copy has only in-frame clones and leaves some out. The table lists roughly 200,000 clones, approximately 78% of them singletons, with approximately 2.9% in the top ten. Sequencing was carried out using peripheral blood. The receptor set was obtained from a woman of 80 years or more with active or convalescent COVID-19.

V is TRBV3-1 (or the pseudogene TRBV3-2) and J is TRBJ2-3; TRBD2 matches 9 bases. CDR3 length equals 17 residues. V lost 0 bases, J lost 5 bases, and 9 bases stayed unmatched. Looked up from germline, CDR1 is LGHDT and CDR2 is YNNKEL (reference sequence). CDR3 sequence: CASSQDLAGVAGDTQYF. The DNA of the CDR3 is TGTGCCAGCAGCCAAGATTTAGCGGGAGTTGCGGGAGATACGCAGTATTTT.

V and J are TRBV30 and TRBJ2-5; D uncertain. Trimming stripped 0 bases from V and 0 bases from J, with 5 bases between. The germline gives CDR1 GTSNPN, CDR2 SVGIG (reference sequence). The CDR3 spans 13 residues. CDR3 sequence (DNA): TGTGCCTGGAGTGTCAGAAACCAAGAGACCCAGTACTTC. It specifies CAWSVRNQETQYF. Full variable domain (outside the CDR3, taken from reference TRBV30 and TRBJ2-5): SQTIHQWPATLVQPVGSPLSLECTVEGTSNPNLYWYRQAAGRGLQLLFYSVGIGQISSEVPQNLSASRPQDRQFILSSKKLLLSDSGFYLCAWSVRNQETQYFGPGTRLLVL.

CDR3 nucleotides: TGTGCCAGCAGACAGACAGGGGGGACTGAGACCCAGTACTTC. Residues: CASRQTGGTETQYF. The rearrangement joins TRBV6-6 to TRBJ2-5; 9 nucleotides match TRBD1. The CDR3 covers 14 residues. Germline V gene data show CDR1 as MNHNY and CDR2 as SVGAGI (reference sequence). V lost 6 bases to trimming and J lost 5 bases; unmatched junction nucleotides: 7.

The chain uses TRBV7-9 and TRBJ2-1; 10 bases line up with TRBD1. CDR1 is SEHNR and CDR2 is FQNEAQ in the germline V gene (reference sequence). After removal of 5 bases from V and 3 bases from J, the junction contained 4 bases not matched to a gene. The CDR3 length is 15 residues. CDR3 sequence: CASSIGTGVYNEQFF. CDR3 nucleotides: TGTGCCAGCAGCATCGGGACAGGGGTCTACAATGAGCAGTTCTTC.

The V gene is TRBV10-3, the J gene TRBJ1-2, with 7 nucleotides matching TRBD1. This CDR3 has 14 amino acids. The V and J ends lost 0 bases and 6 bases, in that order; junction bases with no gene match: 4. CDR1 and CDR2 from the germline V gene are ENHRY and SYGVKD. CDR3 amino acids: CAISESTQGDGYTF. CDR3 DNA: TGTGCCATCAGTGAGTCGACCCAGGGGGATGGCTACACCTTC.

The chain recombines TRBV5-1 with TRBJ1-1, with a possible D match to TRBD1 (5 bases). CDR3 length equals 15 residues. Germline values: CDR1 SGHRS, CDR2 YFSETQ. V lost 3 bases, J lost 1 base, and 13 bases lay in between. The CDR3 region is CASSSKDGQNTEAFF. In nucleotides, the CDR3 is TGCGCCAGCAGCTCCAAAGACGGACAGAACACTGAAGCTTTCTTT.

The chain couples TRBV7-8 to TRBJ1-4; a weak D match, TRBD1 (6 bases). The CDR3 has 15 amino acids. Looked up from germline, CDR1 is SGHVS and CDR2 is FQNEAQ. V lost 4 bases to trimming and J lost 8 bases, with 17 bases between them. As DNA, the CDR3 is TGTGCCAGCAGCTCAGAGGCAGGGGCGGCAGAAAAACTGTTTTTT. Translated: CASSSEAGAAEKLFF. Filled out from reference TRBV7-8 and TRBJ1-4, the complete variable domain reads GAGVSQSPRYKVAKRGQDVALRCDPISGHVSLFWYQQALGQGPEFLTYFQNEAQLDKSGLPSDRFFAERPEGSVSTLKIQRTQQEDSAVYLCASSSEAGAAEKLFFGSGTQLSVL.

The chain has TRBV19 and TRBJ1-2; D may be TRBD1 (6 bases). The CDR3 runs to 13 residues. CDR1 is LNHDA and CDR2 is SQIVND in the germline V gene (reference sequence). V lost 6 bases and J lost 2, with 10 bases in between. CDR3 bases: TGTGCCAGTAGGAGGACAGACAACTATGGCTACACCTTC. It specifies CASRRTDNYGYTF.

CDR3 DNA: TGTGCCAGCAGCCTACAGGGGACTAATGAAAAACTGTTTTTT. It codes for CASSLQGTNEKLFF. The V call is TRBV9, the J call TRBJ1-4, with 7 bases that match TRBD1. J lost 2 bases, V lost 4 bases, and 2 bases had no gene match. CDR1 and CDR2 from the germline V gene are SGDLS and YYNGEE. The CDR3 is 14 amino acids.

The chain joins TRBV5-1 to TRBJ2-7; 11 bases line up with TRBD1. With 4 bases clipped from V and 2 bases from J, the junction kept 8 bases outside the gene matches. Germline V lookup: CDR1 SGHRS, CDR2 YFSETQ. The CDR3 consists of 16 residues. The CDR3 bases are TGCGCCAGCAGCCCCGGGACAGGGGGGAGGACCTACGAGCAGTACTTC. Its translation is CASSPGTGGRTYEQYF.

The chain joins TRBV2 to TRBJ2-3; 11 nucleotides match TRBD1. This CDR3 comprises 18 residues. Germline-derived CDR1 and CDR2 are SNHLY and FYNNEI. Losses at the gene ends were 8 bases for V and 5 bases for J; bases not matched to a gene: 18. DNA for the CDR3: TGTGCCAGCTCATTCGTGGCCGCGGGACAGGGGGGCGGAGATACGCAGTATTTT. It is translated as CASSFVAAGQGGGDTQYF.

The V call is TRBV6-1, the J call TRBJ2-7, with 9 bases matching TRBD1. This CDR3 comprises 15 residues. Trimming took 1 base from V and 2 from J; bases not matched to a gene: 3. CDR1 MNHNS and CDR2 SASEGT come from the germline V gene. CDR3 coding DNA: TGTGCCAGCAGTGAAGGGACAGGGGTAACCTACGAGCAGTACTTC. Translating it yields CASSEGTGVTYEQYF.

The chain carries TRBV5-5 and TRBJ1-2; TRBD1 might be the D (5 bases). From germline, CDR1 is SGHKS and CDR2 YYEKEE (reference sequence). V lost 0 bases and J lost 4, with 13 bases in between. The CDR3 consists of 15 residues. The CDR3 spells CASSLGGAETYGYTF. In nucleotides, the CDR3 is TGTGCCAGCAGCTTGGGCGGGGCGGAGACCTATGGCTACACCTTC. Full variable domain (remainder filled in from reference TRBV5-5 and TRBJ1-2): DAGVTQSPTHLIKTRGQQVTLRCSPISGHKSVSWYQQVLGQGPQFIFQYYEKEERGRGNFPDRFSARQFPNYSSELNVNALLLGDSALYLCASSLGGAETYGYTFGSGTRLTVV.

This clone occurred a few times. The V and J genes are TRBV18 and TRBJ1-2, with D possibly matching TRBD1 (5 bases). There are 13 residues in the CDR3. V was clipped by 3 bases and J by 4 bases, with 9 bases between them. From germline, CDR1 is KGHSH and CDR2 LQKENI. CDR3 nucleotide sequence: TGTGCCAGCTCACCGGACAAGGGCTATGGCTACACCTTC. The encoded protein is CASSPDKGYGYTF.

Note on this clone: The same CDR3 arises from other DNA sequences in this sample as well. The chain couples TRBV29-1 to TRBJ1-2; no reliable D call. V was clipped by 4 bases and J by 6 bases, with 6 bases between them. The germline CDR1 and CDR2 sequences are SQVTM and ANQGSEA. This CDR3 has 10 residues. The CDR3 spells CSVGGDGYTF. CDR3 in DNA: TGCAGCGTTGGGGGAGATGGCTACACCTTC.

The chain employs TRBV6-5 and TRBJ2-1; tentatively, D is TRBD2 (5 bases). The CDR3 sequence is 15 residues long. Germline-derived CDR1 and CDR2 are MNHEY and SVGAGI. The V gene lost 2 bases and the J gene lost 4 bases, with 12 bases spanning the gap. The CDR3 nucleotides are TGTGCCAGCAGTTACAAGCGAATAGCGTACAATGAGCAGTTCTTC. Protein: CASSYKRIAYNEQFF.

The genes are TRBV5-1 and TRBJ1-2; D may be TRBD1 (6 bases). The CDR3 has 14 amino acids. Germline V lookup: CDR1 SGHRS, CDR2 YFSETQ. Trimming took off 4 bases at V and 7 bases at J, with 17 bases between the two ends. The CDR3 region has the DNA TGCGCCAGCAGCGAACCCAGTGGGGGCGTTGGCTACACCTTC. Protein sequence: CASSEPSGGVGYTF.

This clone was observed a handful of times. This sequence joins TRBV18 and TRBJ2-1, with D possibly matching TRBD2 (5 bases). The CDR3 runs 15 residues. CDR1 and CDR2 from the germline V gene are KGHSH and LQKENI. Trimming cost V 3 bases and J 8 bases, with 17 bases left between them. CDR3 loop: CASSPQDSPGDEQFF. As DNA, the CDR3 is TGTGCCAGCTCACCCCAGGACTCCCCTGGCGATGAGCAGTTCTTC.

The chain links TRBV7-2 to TRBJ1-6; D unclear. V was clipped by 1 base and J by 9 bases, with 16 bases between them. The CDR3 extends over 16 amino acids. Germline V gene data show CDR1 as SGHTA and CDR2 as FQGNSA. CDR3 bases: TGTGCCAGCAGCTTAGGAGGGCCGGGGATCGGTTCACCCCTCCACTTT. Its translation: CASSLGGPGIGSPLHF.

The chain carries TRBV2 and TRBJ1-6; TRBD1 matches 7 bases. The V gene's germline CDR1 is SNHLY and CDR2 FYNNEI. V dropped 5 bases and J dropped 0; count of bases not matched to a gene: 4. The CDR3 is 16 amino acids. This chain's CDR3 is CASSLDRDSYNSPLHF. The CDR3 coding sequence is TGTGCCAGCAGTCTCGACAGGGACTCCTATAATTCACCCCTCCACTTT. Full variable domain (outside the CDR3, taken from reference TRBV2 and TRBJ1-6): EPEVTQTPSHQVTQMGQEVILRCVPISNHLYFYWYRQILGQKVEFLVSFYNNEISEKSEIFDDQFSVERPDGSNFTLKIRSTKLEDSAMYFCASSLDRDSYNSPLHFGNGTRLTVT.

CDR3 nucleotides: TGTGCCAGTACCAGCGTGACGGGGGGGAATCAGCCCCAGCATTTT. Its translation: CASTSVTGGNQPQHF. The chain links TRBV19 to TRBJ1-5; D perhaps matches TRBD1 (5 bases). Germline assignment: CDR1 LNHDA and CDR2 SQIVND (reference sequence). This CDR3 contains 15 residues. Trimming left V 7 bases short and J 4 bases short, with 17 bases between.